This T cell receptor (beta chain) is from a study of human T cells and chemical hapten exposure. Broader study findings: Expanded TCRs created a significantly greater count of big CDR3 similarity clusters than controls did.

Details on this clonotype: The antigen remains undetermined.

TCRdb itself ran the RACE reads through MiXCR, one entry per CDR3 protein. This table holds around 380,000 distinct CDR3 sequences, approximately 5% found once. Regarding time point: patch test 1, 2 weeks after DPC sensitization. Treatment reported: therapeutic diphenylcyclopropenone sensitization with weekly scalp DPC. After removal of 3 bases from V and 7 bases from J, the junction contained 12 bases not matched to a gene. Germline CDR1 is MGHRA and CDR2 is YSYEKL. The CDR3 runs 15 residues. This receptor was obtained from a woman in her 50s with alopecia areata. Some clones in this sample may be carry-over from other donors' samples. The specimen was whole blood, collected in connection with sensitization to the hapten diphenylcyclopropenone (DPC). The rearrangement links TRBV4-1 to TRBJ2-7, with TRBD1 identical over 7 bases. Here the CDR3 reads CASSQGDRELEEQYF. CDR3 DNA: TGCGCCAGCAGCCAGGGGGACAGAGAACTGGAAGAGCAGTACTTC.